This passage covers 27 T cell receptor beta chains from one sample sequenced in a study of shared clonotypes between healthy human individuals. Clones were sequenced by immunoSEQ multiplex PCR, and TCRdb holds only the in-frame ones, with some missing. The table lists about 680,000 clones, about 90% of them singletons. Naive CD8 isolation took CD45RO-negative cells positively selected for CCR7 and excluded terminally differentiated effector memory CD45RA+ cells. The specimen was naive CD8+ T cells sorted from blood. Receptor source: a man aged 25-45 years in good health.

The V and J genes are TRBV28 and TRBJ1-5, with TRBD1 matching 10 bases. The CDR3 is made up of 14 amino acids. The V segment lost 3 bases and the J segment 6 bases; nucleotides outside the gene matches: 2. Germline V gives CDR1 MDHEN, CDR2 SYDVKM. CDR3 coding DNA: TGTGCCAGCAGTTTGGGGACAGGGGCTCAGCCCCAGCATTTT. It yields the protein CASSLGTGAQPQHF.

CDR3 residues: CASSWTGSTDTQYF. The DNA for the CDR3 is TGTGCCAGCAGTTGGACAGGGAGCACAGATACGCAGTATTTT. The chain couples TRBV27 to TRBJ2-3, with TRBD1 identical over 8 bases. The CDR3 runs 14 residues. The ends lost 4 bases at V and 0 bases at J; junction bases unmatched: 0. Germline CDR1 and CDR2: MNHEY and SMNVEV (reference sequence).

The rearrangement uses TRBV5-1 and TRBJ2-2, with D possibly being TRBD1 (6 bases). V lost 4 bases to trimming and J lost 4 bases, with 11 bases between them. Germline CDR1 SGHRS, CDR2 YFSETQ. This CDR3 contains 14 residues. CDR3 region: CASSPGQLTGELFF. CDR3 nucleotide sequence: TGCGCCAGCAGCCCGGGACAACTCACCGGGGAGCTGTTTTTT.

The rearrangement joins TRBV27 to TRBJ2-1; TRBD2 matches at 7 bases. This CDR3 region has 14 residues. Per germline, CDR1 MNHEY and CDR2 SMNVEV (reference sequence). The junction had 7 bases not matched to a gene; V was cut back by 11 bases and J by 0 bases. The CDR3 here is CAVAGRLSYNEQFF. CDR3 DNA: TGTGCCGTGGCCGGGAGGCTCTCCTACAATGAGCAGTTCTTC.

The V and J genes are TRBV5-1 and TRBJ2-5; perhaps TRBD1 as D (5 bases). This CDR3 spans 13 amino acids. In germline, CDR1 is SGHRS, CDR2 YFSETQ. With 5 bases removed from V and 3 bases from J, the gap between germline ends came to 11 bases. DNA of the CDR3: TGCGCCAGCAGGGTAGGGGCTAAAGAGACCCAGTACTTC. Residues: CASRVGAKETQYF.

This clone was counted a single time. The chain has TRBV5-6 and TRBJ2-1; 7 bases are a match to TRBD1. There are 11 residues in the CDR3. Trimming at V came to 5 bases and at J to 10 bases, leaving 3 bases not matched to a gene. The germline V gene has CDR1 SGHDT and CDR2 YYEEEE. This CDR3 reads CASRQGEEQFF. The CDR3 DNA is TGTGCCAGCAGGCAGGGGGAAGAGCAGTTCTTC.

The V call is TRBV25-1, the J call TRBJ2-1; D possibly corresponds to TRBD2 (5 bases). The CDR3 has 13 residues. V lost 1 base and J 8 bases, leaving 9 bases between the germline ends. Per germline, CDR1 MGHDK and CDR2 SYGVNS. Written as DNA, the CDR3 is TGTGCCAGCAGTGAATTGACTATCTATGAGCAGTTCTTC. This gives the protein CASSELTIYEQFF. The full variable domain, its missing parts supplied by reference TRBV25-1 and TRBJ2-1, is EADIYQTPRYLVIGTGKKITLECSQTMGHDKMYWYQQDPGMELHLIHYSYGVNSTEKGDLSSESTVSRIRTEHFPLTLESARPSHTSQYLCASSELTIYEQFFGPGTRLTVL.

Here the CDR3 DNA reads TGTGCCAGCAGCGCCGCAGGGCTCTCCTACGAGCAGTACTTC. Protein: CASSAAGLSYEQYF. The chain has TRBV5-6 and TRBJ2-7; D is perhaps TRBD1 (5 bases). Germline CDR1 is SGHDT and CDR2 is YYEEEE. Trimming cost V 4 bases and J 0 bases, with 11 bases left between them. The CDR3 sequence is 14 residues long.

This clone was detected many times. This chain joins TRBV7-6 and TRBJ2-1; 9 bases are a match to TRBD1. Germline assignment: CDR1 SGHVS and CDR2 FNYEAQ. The CDR3 contains 13 residues. After removal of 5 bases from V and 10 bases from J, the junction contained 6 bases not matched to a gene. CDR3 loop: CASSLTGGWEQFF. In nucleotides, the CDR3 is TGTGCCAGCAGCCTTACAGGGGGCTGGGAGCAGTTCTTC.

This clone has only one observation. This sequence joins TRBV19 and TRBJ2-5, with a possible D match to TRBD1 (6 bases). The V end was cut by 2 bases, the J end by 5 bases, with 18 bases between. The V gene's germline CDR1 is LNHDA and CDR2 SQIVND (reference sequence). The CDR3 totals 16 residues. The CDR3 coding sequence is TGTGCCAGTAGTATATCGGACAGCGGAGATCTGGAGACCCAGTACTTC. Translating it yields CASSISDSGDLETQYF. The whole variable domain, remainder taken from reference TRBV19 and TRBJ2-5, is DGGITQSPKYLFRKEGQNVTLSCEQNLNHDAMYWYRQDPGQGLRLIYYSQIVNDFQKGDIAEGYSVSREKKESFPLTVTSAQKNPTAFYLCASSISDSGDLETQYFGPGTRLLVL.

This chain uses TRBV9 with TRBJ2-7; D not resolved. Germline loops: CDR1 SGDLS, CDR2 YYNGEE. Trimming stripped 4 bases from V and 0 bases from J, with 11 bases between. The length of the CDR3 is 14 residues. CDR3 coding DNA: TGTGCCAGCAGCATCGGGCAGAGCTCCTACGAGCAGTACTTC. The encoded protein is CASSIGQSSYEQYF.

V usage is TRBV9 and J usage is TRBJ2-7, with D possibly being TRBD1 (5 bases). The CDR3 totals 13 residues. With 2 bases removed from V and 4 bases from J, the gap between germline ends came to 10 bases. Germline V lookup: CDR1 SGDLS, CDR2 YYNGEE. CDR3 nucleotide sequence: TGTGCCAGCAGCGTGAGATCAGGGTACGAGCAGTACTTC. Protein product: CASSVRSGYEQYF.

The V call is TRBV5-1, the J call TRBJ2-7, with TRBD1 identical over 7 bases. Unmatched junction bases numbered 22, after V lost 4 bases and J lost 3 bases. The CDR3 is 19 amino acids. Germline lookup yields CDR1 SGHRS and CDR2 YFSETQ. The CDR3 protein is CASSPYNALDRNVVYEQYF. CDR3 bases: TGCGCCAGCAGCCCATACAACGCTTTGGACAGGAATGTCGTCTACGAGCAGTACTTC.

This chain connects TRBV6-5 to TRBJ1-5; no definite D call. Per the germline V gene, CDR1 is MNHEY and CDR2 is SVGAGI. This CDR3 spans 11 amino acids. The germline V and J ends were trimmed by 5 bases and 6 bases, with 5 bases remaining between them. The CDR3 is CASSLGQPQHF. In nucleotides, the CDR3 is TGTGCCAGCAGTCTCGGTCAGCCCCAGCATTTT.

This clone has just a few counts. V is TRBV30 and J is TRBJ1-2; a weak D match, TRBD1 (6 bases). CDR3 length: 14 residues. Germline V CDR1 and CDR2: GTSNPN, SVGIG (reference sequence). The V gene lost 3 bases and the J gene lost 6 bases, with 17 bases spanning the gap. Here the CDR3 DNA reads TGTGCCTGGAGAACGGGGGGCGCGTTCGATGGCTACACCTTC. It is translated as CAWRTGGAFDGYTF.

In its sample, this clone was seen a few times. The chain has TRBV7-9 and TRBJ1-5; D is undetermined. With 3 bases removed from V and 6 bases from J, the gap between germline ends came to 3 bases. CDR1 is SEHNR, CDR2 FQNEAQ, per germline (reference sequence). There are 11 residues in the CDR3. The CDR3 reads CASSLGQPQHF. CDR3 in DNA: TGTGCCAGCAGCTTGGGTCAGCCCCAGCATTTT.

The chain recombines TRBV28 with TRBJ1-5; D gene unclear. CDR1 is MDHEN and CDR2 is SYDVKM in the germline V gene. This CDR3 has 15 amino acids. The V and J ends lost 4 bases and 5 bases respectively, with 15 bases between them. CDR3 region: CASSSIDGRDQPQHF. In DNA form, the CDR3 reads TGTGCCAGCAGTTCCATAGATGGCCGGGATCAGCCCCAGCATTTT.

The chain employs TRBV28 and TRBJ1-5; 10 bases are a match to TRBD1. The CDR3 covers 15 residues. Germline-derived CDR1 and CDR2 are MDHEN and SYDVKM. V gave up 5 bases and J gave up 4 bases; unmatched junction bases: 5. The CDR3 region is CASSRQGAWNQPQHF. The DNA for the CDR3 is TGTGCCAGCAGTCGACAGGGGGCATGGAATCAGCCCCAGCATTTT.

Worth noting for this clone: Other nucleotide sequences from this sample produce the same CDR3. The chain carries TRBV7-9 and TRBJ2-1, with D tentatively TRBD1 (5 bases). V gave up 6 bases and J gave up 0 bases, with 12 bases separating them. CDR1 is SEHNR, CDR2 FQNEAQ, per germline (reference sequence). CDR3 size: 15 residues. The CDR3 protein is CASSPRQSSYNEQFF. CDR3 nucleotide sequence: TGTGCCAGCAGTCCCAGACAGAGCTCCTACAATGAGCAGTTCTTC.

J is TRBJ2-7 and V is TRBV28; D is possibly TRBD2 (7 bases). The CDR3 extends over 14 amino acids. CDR1 MDHEN and CDR2 SYDVKM come from the germline V gene. Trimming removed 3 bases at V and 2 bases at J, with 11 bases between. CDR3 sequence: CASSLEGGTYEQYF. CDR3 DNA: TGTGCCAGCAGTTTGGAGGGGGGGACCTACGAGCAGTACTTC.

The CDR3 nucleotides read TGTGCCAGCAGTGAGATACGGGACACCTCCTACGAGCAGTACTTC. Encoded protein: CASSEIRDTSYEQYF. V is TRBV28 and J is TRBJ2-7; tentative D call: TRBD1 (6 bases). V shed 5 bases and J shed 0 bases, with 14 bases lying between them. The CDR3 spans 15 residues. Germline V gene sequence: CDR1 MDHEN, CDR2 SYDVKM.

The chain links TRBV5-4 to TRBJ2-3, with 10 bases identical to TRBD2. CDR3 length equals 17 residues. Losses at the gene ends were 0 bases for V and 2 bases for J; bases not matched to a gene: 6. Germline values: CDR1 SGHNT, CDR2 YYREEE (reference sequence). In DNA, the CDR3 is TGTGCCAGCAGCTTGGCCCTAGGGACTAGCGTCACAGATACGCAGTATTTT. Its translation: CASSLALGTSVTDTQYF.

In this sample, this clone turned up once. The genes are TRBV7-9 and TRBJ2-2; D is uncertain. Trimming removed 4 bases at V and 4 bases at J, with 13 bases between. Germline V gives CDR1 SEHNR, CDR2 FQNEAQ (reference sequence). The CDR3 runs to 15 residues. The CDR3 sequence: CASSSTTLGTGELFF. The CDR3 DNA reads as TGTGCCAGCAGCTCGACCACCTTAGGCACCGGGGAGCTGTTTTTT.

This clone appeared once. The sample has other DNA sequences that encode this CDR3 too. V gene TRBV5-4 combines with J gene TRBJ2-3, with D perhaps matching TRBD2 (6 bases). The V gene lost 1 base and the J gene lost 1 base, with 10 bases spanning the gap. The CDR3 contains 15 residues. From germline, CDR1 is SGHNT and CDR2 YYREEE (reference sequence). This CDR3 is CASSLTGVGTDTQYF. In DNA, the CDR3 is TGTGCCAGCAGCTTGACGGGAGTAGGCACAGATACGCAGTATTTT.

This rearrangement joins TRBV7-6 to TRBJ2-7, with 14 bases fitting TRBD2. The CDR3 runs 15 residues. Trimming took 5 bases from V and 6 from J; bases not matched to a gene: 6. Germline V lookup: CDR1 SGHVS, CDR2 FNYEAQ. As DNA, the CDR3 is TGTGCCAGCAGCCCCGCCGGGACTAGCGGGAGCGAGCAGTACTTC. Translating it yields CASSPAGTSGSEQYF.

The V gene is TRBV7-2, the J gene TRBJ2-1; 12 nucleotides match TRBD2. Looked up from germline, CDR1 is SGHTA and CDR2 is FQGNSA. The junction had 10 bases not matched to a gene; V was cut back by 5 bases and J by 8 bases. CDR3 length: 16 amino acids. CDR3: CASSLTSGSVQDEQFF. The CDR3 DNA follows: TGTGCCAGCAGCCTGACTAGCGGGAGTGTTCAGGATGAGCAGTTCTTC.

The J gene is TRBJ1-4, the V gene TRBV2; 10 bases are shared with TRBD1. The germline V gene encodes CDR1 SNHLY and CDR2 FYNNEI. V lost 8 bases, J lost 6 bases, and 6 bases stayed unmatched. The CDR3 has 14 residues. CDR3 DNA: TGTGCCAGCCGGGACAGGGGCCTGGATGAAAAACTGTTTTTT. Encoded protein: CASRDRGLDEKLFF.